The source of this TCR beta chain is a study of control samples from healthy donors and cancer patients (dated by TCRdb to about 2020). This clone came up once. Its specific antigen is unknown. No much larger clone is present one base from it, and per-base qualities are unavailable. Receptors were amplified or captured by the immunoSEQ multiplex PCR assay. This is the immuneACCESS table as TCRdb keeps it, with only in-frame sequences that have V and J called. A part of the clones is gone; compared with another copy, unresolved V genes explain less than half, and the rest is unexplained. The sample profile shows 150,000 to 170,000 clones; about 94% of them were found once. Approximately 6% of the sample lies in the top ten. CDR1 SGHVS and CDR2 FNYEAQ are derived from the germline V gene. V and J lose 5 bases and 7 bases, and a span of 20 bases separates them. The CDR3, cysteine through phenylalanine, is 15 amino acids long. The sequence is cut down to CDR3 DNA, 45 bases in frame from base 1.

This TCR was recovered from a man in his forties in good health. The rearrangement joined TRBV7-6 to TRBJ1-2; the best D guess is TRBD1, with 5 bases matching. The material sequenced was blood. The DNA sequence is given as TGTGCCAGCAGCCCTTATGCGGGGGTCGGGAGTGGCTACACCTTC. Its protein reads: CASSPYAGVGSGYTF.